Listed here are 9 T cell receptor beta chains from one sample, sequenced in a study of OX40 agonist ivuxolimab in advanced cancers. Assay: immunoSEQ multiplex PCR; the TCRdb copy retains only in-frame clones and omits some. The sample lists 68,000 or so clones; 82% were seen once. This specimen consisted of CD4+ or CD8+ T cells sorted from blood, obtained in a trial of the OX40 agonist ivuxolimab. The receptor source for this set is an adult with an advanced solid tumor such as melanoma, head and neck, liver or kidney cancer.

This clone was detected only once. This chain connects TRBV7-9 to TRBJ1-2; D unclear. The V end lost 6 bases, the J end lost 4 bases, and 15 bases lay between the germline ends. This CDR3 has 14 amino acids. CDR1 and CDR2 (germline): SEHNR, FQNEAQ (reference sequence). The CDR3 here is CASSHTDALYGYTF. The CDR3 DNA reads as TGTGCCAGCAGTCACACAGACGCCCTCTATGGCTACACCTTC.

This chain uses TRBV7-9 with TRBJ2-5, with TRBD1 matching 8 bases. Germline values: CDR1 SEHNR, CDR2 FQNEAQ (reference sequence). The V gene end was trimmed by 5 bases and the J gene end by 4 bases; junction bases not matched to a gene: 9. The CDR3 is 15 amino acids. DNA of the CDR3: TGTGCCAGCAGCCTTAAACAGGGGGGTGGAGAGACCCAGTACTTC. This sequence encodes CASSLKQGGGETQYF.

V and J are TRBV5-4 and TRBJ2-1, with TRBD2 as a possible D gene (6 bases). V lost 1 base, J lost 7 bases, and 15 bases lay in between. CDR3 length: 15 amino acids. CDR1 and CDR2 (germline): SGHNT, YYREEE (reference sequence). CDR3 sequence reads: CASSLWGLRENEQFF. Written as DNA, the CDR3 is TGTGCCAGCAGCTTGTGGGGGTTGCGGGAAAATGAGCAGTTCTTC.

This clone has only a few counts. This chain connects TRBV4-3 to TRBJ1-4, with D possibly TRBD1 on 6 matching bases. Germline CDR1 and CDR2: LGHNA and YSLEER. This CDR3 contains 14 residues. Trimming stripped 4 bases from V and 12 bases from J, with 18 bases between. DNA of the CDR3: TGCGCCAGCAGCCTCAAGATTGGGGGCCTTGAACTGTTTTTT. Translating it yields CASSLKIGGLELFF.

This chain connects TRBV7-7 to TRBJ2-5, with D perhaps matching TRBD1 (5 bases). Trimming removed 5 bases from V and 5 bases from J, with 15 bases in between. Germline lookup yields CDR1 SSHAT and CDR2 FNYEAQ (reference sequence). The CDR3 has 14 amino acids. Written as DNA, the CDR3 is TGTGCCAGCAGCCCGAGCCCAGGGCAGGAGACCCAGTACTTC. Its protein product is CASSPSPGQETQYF.

The chain carries TRBV28 and TRBJ2-1, with D perhaps TRBD1 (6 bases). The CDR3 totals 13 residues. Looked up from germline, CDR1 is MDHEN and CDR2 is SYDVKM. The V end lost 6 bases, the J end lost 9 bases, and 15 bases lay between the germline ends. The CDR3 here is CASRDTGWGEQFF. The CDR3, as DNA: TGTGCCAGCAGGGACACAGGGTGGGGTGAGCAGTTCTTC.

The chain is built from TRBV7-2 and TRBJ2-7; D ambiguous. Trimming left V 8 bases short and J 1 base short, with 15 bases between. The CDR3 loop spans 14 amino acids. In germline, CDR1 is SGHTA, CDR2 FQGNSA. The CDR3 protein is CASPVFGRSYEQYV. CDR3 in DNA: TGTGCCAGCCCCGTCTTCGGTAGGTCCTACGAGCAGTACGTC.

This clone was recorded only once. A single base separates this from a much larger clone, so it may be a read error. Other nucleotide sequences in the sample specify the same CDR3. V usage is TRBV2 and J usage is TRBJ1-2; tentatively, D is TRBD1 (5 bases). The germline CDR1 and CDR2 sequences are SNHLY and FYNNEI. The CDR3 totals 13 residues. V lost 8 bases, J lost 4 bases, and 14 bases lay in between. The CDR3 region is CASEEGPLYGYTF. In DNA form, the CDR3 reads TGTGCCAGCGAGGAGGGGCCACTCTATGGCTACACCTTC.

This chain uses TRBV14 with TRBJ2-3; TRBD2 matches at 9 bases. CDR3 length: 17 amino acids. The V gene's germline CDR1 is SGHDN and CDR2 FVKESK. The trim removed 3 bases at V and 0 bases at J, leaving 7 bases unmatched. The CDR3 DNA reads as TGTGCCAGCAGCCATTTAGCGGGGGCTACTAGCACAGATACGCAGTATTTT. Translating gives CASSHLAGATSTDTQYF.